The 8 T cell receptor beta chains below all came from one sample that was sequenced in a study of identical twins. One entry per CDR3 protein, called by TCRdb with MiXCR from the 5' RACE reads. The sample includes some 1,600,000 distinct CDR3 sequences, about 32% seen only once; the top ten take less than 0.35%. The sample was cord blood. These TCRs come from a newborn girl in good health.

The table lists this clonotype with many counts. The chain joins TRBV28 to TRBJ1-2; 7 positions match TRBD1. The germline CDR1 and CDR2 sequences are MDHEN and SYDVKM. J lost 4 bases, V lost 6 bases, and 8 bases had no gene match. The CDR3 extends over 14 amino acids. CDR3 DNA: TGTGCCAGCAGAGAAGACAGGGCAACCTATGGCTACACCTTC. Amino acid sequence: CASREDRATYGYTF.

The genes are TRBV12-3 or TRBV12-4 and TRBJ2-5; D tentatively reads TRBD1 or TRBD2 (6 bases each). Trimming left V 5 bases short and J 11 bases short, with 27 bases between. The CDR3 contains 16 residues. CDR3 nucleotide sequence: TGTGCCAGCAGTCCCGGGGGCGGGCGGTTTTGGAATGAGCAGTACTTC. Its protein is CASSPGGGRFWNEQYF.

V gene TRBV12-3 or TRBV12-4 combines with J gene TRBJ2-5; 10 bases are a match to TRBD1. The ends lost 5 bases at V and 11 bases at J; junction bases unmatched: 17. The CDR3 extends over 16 amino acids. CDR3 nucleotide sequence: TGTGCCAGCAGTCCCCTTACCGGGACAGGGGAAAAAAAGCAGTACTTC. This sequence encodes CASSPLTGTGEKKQYF.

This chain's CDR3 is CASNPGQRVTGELFF. The CDR3 DNA sequence: TGTGCCAGCAATCCGGGACAGAGAGTAACCGGGGAGCTGTTTTTT. The chain carries TRBV12-3 or TRBV12-4 and TRBJ2-2; 7 nucleotides agree with TRBD1. V dropped 7 bases and J dropped 5; count of bases not matched to a gene: 10. This CDR3 contains 15 residues.

The chain combines TRBV4-1 with TRBJ1-2; D may be TRBD1 (6 bases). The germline gives CDR1 MGHRA, CDR2 YSYEKL. V lost 1 base and J lost 0, with 12 bases in between. This CDR3 has 16 residues. The CDR3 bases are TGCGCCAGCAGCCAAGTAATACAGGGAGCTAACTATGGCTACACCTTC. Translation: CASSQVIQGANYGYTF.

This chain links TRBV10-3 with TRBJ2-3, with a weak D call TRBD1 (5 bases). V lost 8 bases to trimming and J lost 0 bases, with 15 bases between them. The germline V gene encodes CDR1 ENHRY and CDR2 SYGVKD. This CDR3 has 15 residues. CDR3 sequence reads: CAIQGSASSTDTQYF. CDR3 nucleotides: TGTGCCATCCAGGGTTCGGCCAGTAGCACAGATACGCAGTATTTT.

The chain uses TRBV25-1 and TRBJ1-1; no definite D call. This CDR3 region has 16 residues. Germline V CDR1 and CDR2: MGHDK, SYGVNS. With 2 bases removed from V and 1 base from J, the gap between germline ends came to 14 bases. CDR3 nucleotides: TGTGCCAGCAGTGAAATGAAGGGATCCACGAACACTGAAGCTTTCTTT. Amino acids: CASSEMKGSTNTEAFF. Based on the CDR3 plus reference TRBV25-1 and TRBJ1-1, the full variable domain is EADIYQTPRYLVIGTGKKITLECSQTMGHDKMYWYQQDPGMELHLIHYSYGVNSTEKGDLSSESTVSRIRTEHFPLTLESARPSHTSQYLCASSEMKGSTNTEAFFGQGTRLTVV.

The chain joins TRBV5-4 to TRBJ1-4; D remains unclear. The CDR3 runs to 12 residues. The V end lost 4 bases, the J end lost 11 bases, and 12 bases lay between the germline ends. Germline assignment: CDR1 SGHNT and CDR2 YYREEE (reference sequence). The CDR3 DNA is TGTGCCAGCAGCCCCGGGGTGTGGAAACTGTTTTTT. It is translated as CASSPGVWKLFF. Full variable domain (missing parts from reference TRBV5-4 and TRBJ1-4): ETGVTQSPTHLIKTRGQQVTLRCSSQSGHNTVSWYQQALGQGPQFIFQYYREEENGRGNFPPRFSGLQFPNYSSELNVNALELDDSALYLCASSPGVWKLFFGSGTQLSVL.